This T cell receptor (beta chain) was sequenced during a study of cytomegalovirus exposure and HLA in healthy donors. Study results and caveats: Reportedly, a later analysis found an Asian-associated ancestry cluster had fewer N-insertions than the roughly 700-donor mean. In a later analysis, TCR beta V- and J-gene trimming was associated with a missense DCLRE1C variant. In an earlier analysis, most TCR beta V segments were productive about 87% or about 30% of the time. Some public TCRs appeared in many individuals, while most sequences were rare.

The PCR had 60 Vbeta and 13 Jbeta primers. Produced via immunoSEQ multiplex PCR; TCRdb's table is partial and in-frame only. The data show fewer than 200,000 clones, approximately 80% seen once. The CDR3 is made up of 16 amino acids. V lost 2 bases, J lost 2 bases, and 14 bases lay in between. Per germline, CDR1 MDHEN and CDR2 SYDVKM. As to this clone: Its antigen is not known.

The chain recombines TRBV28 with TRBJ2-3; tentative D call: TRBD1 (6 bases). Material: PBMCs. The clonotype originates from a man aged 30 to 39 in good health and CMV-seronegative. The CDR3 protein is CASSLGQGSSTDTQYF. Written as DNA, the CDR3 is TGTGCCAGCAGTTTAGGGCAGGGGTCTTCCACAGATACGCAGTATTTT.